This T cell receptor beta chain stems from a study of T cell changes during pregnancy in multiple sclerosis. Profiled with immunoSEQ multiplex PCR; TCRdb holds only in-frame clones, not every one. The data contain 45,000 to 50,000 clones, approximately 94% of them singletons. Germline lookup yields CDR1 LNHNV and CDR2 YYDKDF (reference sequence). The CDR3 runs 15 residues. V gave up 1 base and J gave up 2 bases, with 10 bases separating them. This clone was counted once. This chain links TRBV15 with TRBJ2-3, with D perhaps matching TRBD2 (5 bases). The receptor was isolated from a female donor with multiple sclerosis, enrolled in a pregnancy study. Here the sequenced sample was CD8+ T cells from peripheral blood mononuclear cells, taken in the first trimester of pregnancy. Here the CDR3 reads CATSRVAKDTDTQYF. CDR3 coding DNA: TGTGCCACCAGCAGAGTAGCGAAGGACACAGATACGCAGTATTTT.